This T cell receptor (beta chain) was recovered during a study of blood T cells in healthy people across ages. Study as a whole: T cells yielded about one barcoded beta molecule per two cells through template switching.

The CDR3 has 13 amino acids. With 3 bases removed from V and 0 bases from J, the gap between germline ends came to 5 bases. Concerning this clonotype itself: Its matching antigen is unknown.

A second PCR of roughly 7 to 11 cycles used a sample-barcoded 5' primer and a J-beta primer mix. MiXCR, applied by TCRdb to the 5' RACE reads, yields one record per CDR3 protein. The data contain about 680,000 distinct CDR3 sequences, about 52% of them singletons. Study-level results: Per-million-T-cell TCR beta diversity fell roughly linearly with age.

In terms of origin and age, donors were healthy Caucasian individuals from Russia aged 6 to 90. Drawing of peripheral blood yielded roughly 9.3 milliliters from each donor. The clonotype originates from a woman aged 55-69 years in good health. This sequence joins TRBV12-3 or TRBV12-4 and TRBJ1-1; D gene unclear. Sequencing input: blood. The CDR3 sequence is CASSFWVNTEAFF. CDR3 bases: TGTGCCAGCAGTTTCTGGGTGAACACTGAAGCTTTCTTT.